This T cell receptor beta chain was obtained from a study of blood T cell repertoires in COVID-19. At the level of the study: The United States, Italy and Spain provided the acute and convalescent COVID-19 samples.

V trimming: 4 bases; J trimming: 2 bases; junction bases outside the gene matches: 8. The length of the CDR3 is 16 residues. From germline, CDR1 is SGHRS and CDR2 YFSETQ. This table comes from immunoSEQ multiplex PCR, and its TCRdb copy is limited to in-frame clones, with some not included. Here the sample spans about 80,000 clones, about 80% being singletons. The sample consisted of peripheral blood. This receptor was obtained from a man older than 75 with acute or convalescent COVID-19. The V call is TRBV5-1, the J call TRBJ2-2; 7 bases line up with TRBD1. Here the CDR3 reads CASSLTGTSNTGELFF. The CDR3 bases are TGCGCCAGCAGCCTGACAGGGACGAGTAACACCGGGGAGCTGTTTTTT.